One sample yielded the 24 T cell receptor beta chains listed below, sequenced in a study of T cells in Graves' hyperthyroidism and ophthalmopathy. Regions amplified from RNA transcripts were the TCR beta CDR3 regions. Initially, a first-round RT-PCR of the TCR CDR3 employed the HTBI primer set. Each CDR3 protein is one row after TCRdb ran MiXCR on the multiplex PCR reads. Altogether roughly 500,000 distinct CDR3 sequences are present, about 46% being singletons, with the ten largest covering 44%. The sequenced material came from peripheral blood or thyroid tissue (not recorded which). The receptors here all came from an adult woman with Graves' disease, either hyperthyroidism or ophthalmopathy (not recorded which).

This chain links TRBV7-8 with TRBJ1-2; D perhaps matches TRBD1 (5 bases). This CDR3 has 16 residues. Trimming took 1 base from V and 8 from J, leaving 20 bases between them. The V gene's germline CDR1 is SGHVS and CDR2 FQNEAQ. CDR3 protein: CASSLGPLGRWLGYTF. CDR3 bases: TGTGCCAGCAGCTTAGGTCCATTGGGGCGATGGTTGGGCTACACCTTC.

The J gene is TRBJ1-1, the V gene TRBV5-5, with a tentative D call TRBD1 (5 bases). The V gene's germline CDR1 is SGHKS and CDR2 YYEKEE (reference sequence). Trimming shortened V by 2 bases and J by 2 bases, and 13 bases separated the two germline ends. This CDR3 has 15 residues. Here the CDR3 reads CASSLAPGTNTEAFF. The CDR3 DNA reads as TGTGCCAGCAGCTTAGCCCCCGGGACCAACACTGAAGCTTTCTTT.

In nucleotides, the CDR3 is TGTGCCAGCAGTGTGACTAGCGGGACGGACGAGCAGTACTTC. It codes for CASSVTSGTDEQYF. The chain recombines TRBV7-9 with TRBJ2-7; 11 positions agree with TRBD2. Germline lookup yields CDR1 SEHNR and CDR2 FQNEAQ (reference sequence). The CDR3 sequence is 14 residues long. With 6 bases clipped from V and 5 bases from J, the junction kept 6 bases outside the gene matches.

The J gene is TRBJ2-7, the V gene TRBV10-2; no definite D call. The assigned J gene may be wrong: the sequence end matches TRBJ2-5 better. The length of the CDR3 is 14 residues. Germline CDR1 and CDR2: WSHSY and SAAADI. DNA of the CDR3: TGCGCCAGCAGTGAGGACGGCCCCCGGGAGACCCAGTACTTC. It translates to CASSEDGPRETQYF.

Many counts were recorded for this clonotype. V is TRBV19 and J is TRBJ1-5; weak D call: TRBD1 (5 bases). V was trimmed by 4 bases and J by 7 bases, leaving 14 bases between them. There are 14 residues in the CDR3. Germline V gene lookup returns CDR1 LNHDA and CDR2 SQIVND (reference sequence). The CDR3 loop is CASSNFRVGQPQHF. The CDR3 bases are TGTGCCAGTAGTAATTTCAGGGTAGGACAGCCCCAGCATTTT. Full variable domain (outside the CDR3, taken from reference TRBV19 and TRBJ1-5): DGGITQSPKYLFRKEGQNVTLSCEQNLNHDAMYWYRQDPGQGLRLIYYSQIVNDFQKGDIAEGYSVSREKKESFPLTVTSAQKNPTAFYLCASSNFRVGQPQHFGDGTRLSIL.

V is TRBV7-2 and J is TRBJ1-1; no reliable D call. Germline CDR1 SGHTA, CDR2 FQGNSA. The V and J ends lost 5 bases and 1 base respectively, with 11 bases between them. The CDR3 consists of 14 residues. The CDR3 sequence is CASSPSLKNTEAFF. CDR3 coding DNA: TGTGCCAGCAGCCCGAGCCTTAAGAACACTGAAGCTTTCTTT.

The chain joins TRBV20-1 to TRBJ2-5; D unclear. CDR1 is DFQATT and CDR2 is SNEGSKA in the germline V gene (reference sequence). V shed 7 bases and J shed 4 bases, with 13 bases lying between them. The CDR3 consists of 12 residues. CDR3 sequence reads: CSGWDSGETQYF. In nucleotides, the CDR3 is TGCAGTGGTTGGGATTCCGGAGAGACCCAGTACTTC.

A single count supports this clonotype. V and J are TRBV10-3 and TRBJ1-2; 9 bases map to TRBD1. This CDR3 has 16 amino acids. CDR1 is ENHRY and CDR2 is SYGVKD in the germline V gene. V lost 4 bases to trimming and J lost 6 bases; unmatched junction nucleotides: 12. The CDR3, as DNA: TGTGCCATCAGTGTGACCCAAGACAGGGGGATTGATGGCTACACCTTC. Translating gives CAISVTQDRGIDGYTF.

On this clonotype itself: A much larger clone differs from this one at a single base, so this may be a read error. The V and J genes are TRBV7-4 and TRBJ2-2; 9 bases match TRBD1. Germline-derived CDR1 and CDR2 are SGHVT and SQSDAQ. The length of the CDR3 is 15 residues. This CDR3 reads CASSERQGDTGGLFF. CDR3 in DNA: TGTGCCAGCAGTGAAAGACAGGGGGACACCGGGGGGCTGTTTTTT.

As for this clonotype: The conserved final phenylalanine or tryptophan is absent from the CDR3, which likely points to a read error. The rearrangement uses TRBV7-9 and TRBJ1-1, with 7 bases aligning to TRBD1. The CDR3 totals 14 residues. Per germline, CDR1 SEHNR and CDR2 FQNEAQ (reference sequence). Trimming at V came to 3 bases and at J to 5 bases, leaving 6 bases not matched to a gene. Here the CDR3 reads CASSFSGTETEAFL. The CDR3 DNA sequence: TGTGCCAGCAGCTTTTCAGGGACAGAGACTGAAGCTTTCCTT.

At least ten counts were recorded for this clonotype. The chain carries TRBV20-1 and TRBJ1-5; TRBD1 might be the D (6 bases). V lost 6 bases to trimming and J lost 4 bases, with 28 bases between them. The CDR3 runs to 18 residues. Germline-derived CDR1 and CDR2 are DFQATT and SNEGSKA (reference sequence). CDR3 residues: CSAHNTGAGVYSNQPQHF. The CDR3 region has the DNA TGCAGTGCGCATAATACGGGGGCAGGGGTGTATAGTAATCAGCCCCAGCATTTT.

In its sample, this clonotype was seen a few times. The chain joins TRBV29-1 to TRBJ1-1; no clear D. In germline, CDR1 is SQVTM, CDR2 ANQGSEA. This CDR3 is built from 12 residues. V was shortened by 6 bases and J by 4 bases, with 12 bases between the two germline ends. CDR3: CSVVSEGTEAFF. CDR3 coding DNA: TGCAGCGTAGTATCGGAGGGCACTGAAGCTTTCTTT. Using reference TRBV29-1 and TRBJ1-1 for the parts outside the CDR3, the full variable domain is SAVISQKPSRDICQRGTSLTIQCQVDSQVTMMFWYRQQPGQSLTLIATANQGSEATYESGFVIDKFPISRPNLTFSTLTVSNMSPEDSSIYLCSVVSEGTEAFFGQGTRLTVV.

This clonotype was observed at least ten times. V usage is TRBV20-1 and J usage is TRBJ2-7; the D gene is possibly TRBD2 (5 bases). The V end lost 1 base, the J end lost 7 bases, and 20 bases lay between the germline ends. The CDR3 is 15 residues long. The V gene's germline CDR1 is DFQATT and CDR2 SNEGSKA (reference sequence). The CDR3 loop reads CSARVPPASLNEQYF. DNA for the CDR3: TGCAGTGCTAGAGTCCCCCCCGCTAGCCTAAATGAGCAGTACTTC.

CDR3 amino acids: CASSFGQGPGVGSQHF. CDR3 nucleotide sequence: TGTGCCAGCAGCTTCGGACAGGGTCCAGGGGTCGGTTCCCAGCATTTT. The gene calls are TRBV7-2 and TRBJ1-5; 8 bases are a match to TRBD1. The length of the CDR3 is 16 residues. The V gene end was trimmed by 3 bases and the J gene end by 11 bases; junction bases not matched to a gene: 15. Germline lookup yields CDR1 SGHTA and CDR2 FQGNSA.

Of note for this clonotype: Since a much larger clone is just one base distant, this may be a read error. This is likely a read error, given that the CDR3 carries no conserved phenylalanine or tryptophan at its end. J is TRBJ1-2 and V is TRBV28, with a tentative D call TRBD1 (5 bases). Deletions cut 6 bases from V and 8 bases from J, with 13 bases between. In germline, CDR1 is MDHEN, CDR2 SYDVKM. The CDR3 covers 12 residues. The chain's CDR3 is CASSRRGGGYTV. Written as DNA, the CDR3 is TGTGCCAGCAGCCGGAGGGGCGGCGGCTACACCGTC.

This clonotype has a count of ten or more. V is TRBV7-2 and J is TRBJ1-2; 9 nucleotides align to TRBD1. Per the germline V gene, CDR1 is SGHTA and CDR2 is FQGNSA. The CDR3 is 14 residues long. Trimming took 4 bases from V and 6 from J; bases not matched to a gene: 6. CDR3 region: CASSSLTGGDGYTF. The CDR3, as DNA: TGTGCCAGCAGCTCACTGACAGGGGGTGATGGCTACACCTTC.

This chain links TRBV29-1 with TRBJ2-5; tentatively, D is TRBD2 (5 bases). Germline V lookup: CDR1 SQVTM, CDR2 ANQGSEA. CDR3 length: 12 residues. The CDR3 spells CSSVAFQETQYF. DNA for the CDR3: TGCAGTAGCGTGGCGTTCCAAGAGACCCAGTACTTC.

The gene calls are TRBV2 and TRBJ1-6; 7 nucleotides align to TRBD1. The CDR3 contains 15 residues. The germline V gene has CDR1 SNHLY and CDR2 FYNNEI. V shed 3 bases and J 7 bases; nucleotides not matched to a gene: 6. The CDR3 here is CASSDGTVTNSPLHF. CDR3 bases: TGTGCCAGCAGTGACGGGACAGTGACAAATTCACCCCTCCACTTT.

This clonotype appeared many times. J is TRBJ1-5 and V is TRBV5-1; 7 bases match TRBD1. Germline loops: CDR1 SGHRS, CDR2 YFSETQ. The junction had 6 bases not matched to a gene; V was cut back by 1 base and J by 5 bases. The CDR3 extends over 15 amino acids. CDR3 loop: CASSLLPGGDQPQHF. As DNA, the CDR3 is TGCGCCAGCAGCTTGCTTCCAGGGGGGGATCAGCCCCAGCATTTT.

The chain couples TRBV10-3 to TRBJ1-4; a weak D match, TRBD1 (5 bases). Between the trimmed V and J ends, which lost 4 bases and 12 bases, there was a span of 15 bases. The CDR3 has 13 amino acids. The germline V gene has CDR1 ENHRY and CDR2 SYGVKD. CDR3 sequence: CAISARDPGQLFF. The CDR3 region has the DNA TGTGCCATCAGTGCTAGAGATCCAGGGCAACTGTTTTTT.

J is TRBJ2-7 and V is TRBV7-9; D is unresolved. V was shortened by 5 bases and J by 6 bases, with 11 bases between the two germline ends. The germline V gene has CDR1 SEHNR and CDR2 FQNEAQ (reference sequence). This CDR3 spans 12 amino acids. The CDR3 DNA is TGTGCCAGCAGCCACAGACACACCGAGCAGTACTTC. Protein sequence: CASSHRHTEQYF.

On this clonotype itself: This may be a read error: a much more frequent sequence differs by one nucleotide. The CDR3: CASSDGTRYF. DNA for the CDR3: TGTGCCAGCAGCGACGGGACCCGGTACTTC. The J gene is TRBJ2-5, the V gene TRBV11-2; D may correspond to TRBD1 or TRBD2 (5 bases each). Germline CDR1 and CDR2: SGHAT and FQNNGV. This CDR3 has 10 residues.

As concerns this clonotype: Since a much larger clone is just one base distant, this may be a read error. The CDR3 sequence: CASSQGLEGQLNTEAFF. Here the CDR3 DNA reads TGCGCCAGCAGCCAAGGCTTAGAAGGGCAGCTGAACACTGAAGCTTTCTTT. This chain joins TRBV7-7 and TRBJ1-1; D ambiguous. In germline, CDR1 is SSHAT, CDR2 FNYEAQ (reference sequence). This CDR3 is 17 amino acids long. The variable domain in full, completed from reference TRBV7-7 and TRBJ1-1, reads GAGVSQSPRYKVTKRGQDVTLRCDPISSHATLYWYQQALGQGPEFLTYFNYEAQPDKSGLPSDRFSAERPEGSISTLTIQRTEQRDSAMYRCASSQGLEGQLNTEAFFGQGTRLTVV.

This clonotype has just a few counts. The chain combines TRBV20-1 with TRBJ1-1, with 7 positions matching TRBD1. The CDR3 is made up of 15 amino acids. V shed 5 bases and J 6 bases; nucleotides not matched to a gene: 15. Germline assignment: CDR1 DFQATT and CDR2 SNEGSKA (reference sequence). CDR3 protein: CSAPGTALGTSEAFF. The CDR3 DNA reads as TGCAGTGCTCCGGGGACAGCGCTAGGGACGTCTGAAGCTTTCTTT.